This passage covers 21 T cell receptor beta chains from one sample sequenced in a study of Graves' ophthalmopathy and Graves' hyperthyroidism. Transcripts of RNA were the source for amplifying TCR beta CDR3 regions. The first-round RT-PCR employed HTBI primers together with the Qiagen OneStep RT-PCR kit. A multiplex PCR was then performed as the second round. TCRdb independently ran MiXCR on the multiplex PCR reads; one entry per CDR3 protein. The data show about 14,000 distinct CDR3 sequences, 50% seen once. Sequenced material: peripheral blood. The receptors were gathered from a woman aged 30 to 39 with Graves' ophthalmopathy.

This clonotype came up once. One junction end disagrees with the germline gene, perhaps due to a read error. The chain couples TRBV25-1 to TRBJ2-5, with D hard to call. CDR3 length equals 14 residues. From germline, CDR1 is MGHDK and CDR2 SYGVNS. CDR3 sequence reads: CAGSEGRQGETQYF. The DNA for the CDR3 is TGTGCCGGCAGTGAAGGGCGCCAAGGGGAGACCCAGTACTTC.

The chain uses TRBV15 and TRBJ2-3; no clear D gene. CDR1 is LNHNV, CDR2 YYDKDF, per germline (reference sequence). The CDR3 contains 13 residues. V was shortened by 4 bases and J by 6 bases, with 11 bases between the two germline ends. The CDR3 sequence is CATSNRLTDTQYF. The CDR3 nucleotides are TGTGCCACCAGCAATAGACTCACCGATACGCAGTATTTT.

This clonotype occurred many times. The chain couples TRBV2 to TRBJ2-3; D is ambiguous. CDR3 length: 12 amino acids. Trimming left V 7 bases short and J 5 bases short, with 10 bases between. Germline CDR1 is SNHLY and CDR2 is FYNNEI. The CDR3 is CASNLHLDTQYF. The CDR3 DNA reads TGTGCCAGCAATTTACATTTAGATACGCAGTATTTT.

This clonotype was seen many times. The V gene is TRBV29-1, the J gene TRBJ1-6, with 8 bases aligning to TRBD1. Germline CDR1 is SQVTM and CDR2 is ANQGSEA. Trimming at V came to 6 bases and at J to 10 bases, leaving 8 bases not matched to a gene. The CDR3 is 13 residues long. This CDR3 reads CSVGQGAGSPLHF. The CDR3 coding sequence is TGCAGCGTCGGACAGGGAGCGGGCTCACCCCTCCACTTT.

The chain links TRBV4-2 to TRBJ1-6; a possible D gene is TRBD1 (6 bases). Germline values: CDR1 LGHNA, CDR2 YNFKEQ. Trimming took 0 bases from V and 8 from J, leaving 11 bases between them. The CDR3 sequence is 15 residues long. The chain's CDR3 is CASSQETGKDSPLHF. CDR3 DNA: TGTGCCAGCAGCCAAGAAACAGGGAAAGATTCACCCCTCCACTTT.

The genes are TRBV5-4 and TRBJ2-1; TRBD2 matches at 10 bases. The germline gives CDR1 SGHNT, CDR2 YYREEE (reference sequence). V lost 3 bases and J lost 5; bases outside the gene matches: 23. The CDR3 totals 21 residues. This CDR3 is CASSWRVPGLAPVRGHNEQFF. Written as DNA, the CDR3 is TGTGCCAGCAGCTGGAGGGTACCGGGACTAGCGCCCGTGCGGGGACACAATGAGCAGTTCTTC. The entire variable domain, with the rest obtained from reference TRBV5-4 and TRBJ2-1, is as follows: ETGVTQSPTHLIKTRGQQVTLRCSSQSGHNTVSWYQQALGQGPQFIFQYYREEENGRGNFPPRFSGLQFPNYSSELNVNALELDDSALYLCASSWRVPGLAPVRGHNEQFFGPGTRLTVL.

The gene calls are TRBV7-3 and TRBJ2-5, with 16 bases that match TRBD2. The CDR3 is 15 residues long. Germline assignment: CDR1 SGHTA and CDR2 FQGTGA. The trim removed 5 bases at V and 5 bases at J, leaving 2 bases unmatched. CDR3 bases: TGTGCCAGCAGCCCGGGACTAGCGGGAGGGGAGACCCAGTACTTC. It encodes CASSPGLAGGETQYF.

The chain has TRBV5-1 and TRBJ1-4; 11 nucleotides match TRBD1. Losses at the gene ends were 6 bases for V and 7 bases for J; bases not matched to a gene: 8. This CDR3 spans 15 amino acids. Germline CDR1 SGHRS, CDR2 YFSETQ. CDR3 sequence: CASNEMGQGGEKLFF. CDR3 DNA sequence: TGCGCCAGCAACGAAATGGGACAGGGGGGTGAAAAACTGTTTTTT.

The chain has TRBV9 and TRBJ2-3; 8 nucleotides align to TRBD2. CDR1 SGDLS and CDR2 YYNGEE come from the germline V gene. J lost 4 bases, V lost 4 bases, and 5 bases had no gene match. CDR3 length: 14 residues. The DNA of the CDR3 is TGTGCCAGCAGCTTTTGGACTAGCTCAGATACGCAGTATTTT. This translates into CASSFWTSSDTQYF.

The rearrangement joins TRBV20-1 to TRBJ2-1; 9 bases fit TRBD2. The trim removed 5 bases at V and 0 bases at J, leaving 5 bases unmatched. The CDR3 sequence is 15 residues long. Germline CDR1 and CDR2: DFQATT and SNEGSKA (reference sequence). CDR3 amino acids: CSAASGASSYNEQFF. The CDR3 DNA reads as TGCAGTGCTGCTAGCGGGGCGAGCTCCTACAATGAGCAGTTCTTC.

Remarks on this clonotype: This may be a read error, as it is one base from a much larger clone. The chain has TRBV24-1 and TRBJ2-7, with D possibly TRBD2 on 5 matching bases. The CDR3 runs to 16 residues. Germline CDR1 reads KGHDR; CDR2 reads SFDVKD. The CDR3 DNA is TGTGCCACCAGTGAAGGCCTCGGGGTAGGGTCCTACGGGCAGTACTTC. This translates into CATSEGLGVGSYGQYF.

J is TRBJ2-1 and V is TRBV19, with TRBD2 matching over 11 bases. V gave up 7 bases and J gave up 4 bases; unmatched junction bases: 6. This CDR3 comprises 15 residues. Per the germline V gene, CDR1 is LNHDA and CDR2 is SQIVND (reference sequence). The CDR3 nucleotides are TGTGCCAGTAAAATAGCGGGAGGGGGATACAATGAGCAGTTCTTC. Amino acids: CASKIAGGGYNEQFF.

The CDR3 DNA sequence: TGTGCCAGCCGAACCAAGGGGACTAGCGGGAGTTCGCAGTATTTT. Protein: CASRTKGTSGSSQYF. The V call is TRBV5-8, the J call TRBJ2-3; 14 bases line up with TRBD2. The CDR3 has 15 residues. Looked up from germline, CDR1 is SGHTS and CDR2 is YDEGEE. Trimming removed 7 bases from V and 10 bases from J; junction bases left unmatched: 11.

CDR3 region: CASSLVSANTGELFF. CDR3 in DNA: TGTGCCAGCAGCTTAGTTAGCGCGAACACCGGGGAGCTGTTTTTT. This chain links TRBV7-8 with TRBJ2-2; weak D call: TRBD2 (5 bases). This CDR3 region has 15 residues. Germline lookup yields CDR1 SGHVS and CDR2 FQNEAQ. V was pared by 1 base and J by 0 bases, with 6 bases between.

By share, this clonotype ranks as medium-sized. CDR3 loop: CASSTQSAQETQYF. As DNA, the CDR3 is TGTGCCAGTAGTACCCAATCAGCTCAAGAGACCCAGTACTTC. The gene calls are TRBV19 and TRBJ2-5; unclear D gene. This CDR3 contains 14 residues. CDR1 and CDR2 (germline): LNHDA, SQIVND (reference sequence). V shed 4 bases and J shed 2 bases, with 11 bases lying between them.

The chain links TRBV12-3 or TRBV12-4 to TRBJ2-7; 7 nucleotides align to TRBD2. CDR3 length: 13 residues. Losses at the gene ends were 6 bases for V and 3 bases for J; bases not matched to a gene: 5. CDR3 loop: CASREGGSYEQYF. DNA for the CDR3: TGTGCCAGCAGGGAGGGCGGGAGCTACGAGCAGTACTTC.

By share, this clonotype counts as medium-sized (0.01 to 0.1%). The CDR3: CSARTSGRGADTQYF. The CDR3 DNA reads as TGCAGTGCGAGGACTAGCGGGAGAGGCGCAGATACGCAGTATTTT. The chain employs TRBV20-1 and TRBJ2-3, with TRBD2 matching over 13 bases. The V gene's germline CDR1 is DFQATT and CDR2 SNEGSKA (reference sequence). The CDR3 covers 15 residues. J was trimmed by 4 bases and V by 6 bases; bases with no gene match: 7.

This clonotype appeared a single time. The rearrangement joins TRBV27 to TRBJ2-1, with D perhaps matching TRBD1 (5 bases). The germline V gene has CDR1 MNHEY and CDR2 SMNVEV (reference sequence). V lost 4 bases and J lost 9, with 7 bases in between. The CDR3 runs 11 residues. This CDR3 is CASSSQGEQFF. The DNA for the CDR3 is TGTGCCAGCAGTTCTCAGGGTGAGCAGTTCTTC.

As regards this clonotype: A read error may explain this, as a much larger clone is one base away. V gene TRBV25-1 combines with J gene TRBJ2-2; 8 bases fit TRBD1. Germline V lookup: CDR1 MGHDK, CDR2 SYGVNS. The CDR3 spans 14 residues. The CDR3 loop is CASSADRVSGELVF. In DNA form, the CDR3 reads TGTGCCAGCAGTGCGGACAGGGTGTCCGGGGAGCTGGTTTTT.

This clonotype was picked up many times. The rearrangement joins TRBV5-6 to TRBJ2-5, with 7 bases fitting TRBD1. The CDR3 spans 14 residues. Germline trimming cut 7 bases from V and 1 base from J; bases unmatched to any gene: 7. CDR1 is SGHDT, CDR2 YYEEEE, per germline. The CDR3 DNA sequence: TGTGCCAGCGGCCCGGACAGGTCCCAAGAGACCCAGTACTTC. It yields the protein CASGPDRSQETQYF. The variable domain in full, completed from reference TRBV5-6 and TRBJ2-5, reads DAGVTQSPTHLIKTRGQQVTLRCSPKSGHDTVSWYQQALGQGPQFIFQYYEEEERQRGNFPDRFSGHQFPNYSSELNVNALLLGDSALYLCASGPDRSQETQYFGPGTRLLVL.

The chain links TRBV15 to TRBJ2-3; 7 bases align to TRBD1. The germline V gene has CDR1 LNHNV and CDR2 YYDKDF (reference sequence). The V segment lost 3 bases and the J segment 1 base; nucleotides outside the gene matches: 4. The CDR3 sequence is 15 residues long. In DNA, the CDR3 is TGTGCCACCAGCAGGTACAGGGGAGGCACAGATACGCAGTATTTT. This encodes CATSRYRGGTDTQYF.